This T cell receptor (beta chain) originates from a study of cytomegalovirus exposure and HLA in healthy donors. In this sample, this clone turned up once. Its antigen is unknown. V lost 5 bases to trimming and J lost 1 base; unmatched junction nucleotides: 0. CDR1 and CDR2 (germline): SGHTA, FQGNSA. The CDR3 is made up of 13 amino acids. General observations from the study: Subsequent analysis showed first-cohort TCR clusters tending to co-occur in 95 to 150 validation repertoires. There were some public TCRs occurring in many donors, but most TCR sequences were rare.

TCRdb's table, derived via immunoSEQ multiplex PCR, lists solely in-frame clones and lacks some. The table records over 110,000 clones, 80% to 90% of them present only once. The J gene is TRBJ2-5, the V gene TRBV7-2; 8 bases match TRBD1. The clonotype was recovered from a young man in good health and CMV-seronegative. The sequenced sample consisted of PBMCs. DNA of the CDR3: TGTGCCAGCAGCGGGACAGGCCAAGAGACCCAGTACTTC. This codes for CASSGTGQETQYF. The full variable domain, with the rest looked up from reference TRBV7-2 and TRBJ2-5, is GAGVSQSPSNKVTEKGKDVELRCDPISGHTALYWYRQSLGQGLEFLIYFQGNSAPDKSGLPSDRFSAERTGGSVSTLTIQRTQQEDSAVYLCASSGTGQETQYFGPGTRLLVL.